Below, 13 T cell receptor beta chains from the same sample are listed, as sequenced in a study of T-cell memory formation after mild COVID-19. TCRdb fed the 5' RACE reads into MiXCR, producing one record per CDR3 protein. The sample carries around 80,000 distinct CDR3 sequences, about 13% recorded once. The material sequenced was PBMCs or a T cell subset sorted from them (not recorded which). The receptors derive from a young man who had mild COVID-19 (a few samples of this study predate the infection). Cell type and time point are not known.

A few counts support this clonotype. The V call is TRBV5-6, the J call TRBJ1-6; 12 nucleotides agree with TRBD1. This CDR3 has 16 residues. V lost 3 bases, J lost 6 bases, and 4 bases stayed unmatched. In germline, CDR1 is SGHDT, CDR2 YYEEEE. For the CDR3, the DNA is TGTGCCAGCAGCTCACCGGGACAGGGGGCTAATTCACCCCTCCACTTT. Translated: CASSSPGQGANSPLHF.

This clonotype turned up a few times. J is TRBJ2-7 and V is TRBV6-2 or TRBV6-3, with 9 nucleotides matching TRBD2. This CDR3 has 13 residues. CDR1 and CDR2 (germline): MNHEY, SVGEGT. J gave up 5 bases and V 5 bases, and 4 bases lay outside the gene matches. The CDR3 coding sequence is TGTGCCAGCAGTGCGGGGGGGCTGCACGAGCAGTACGTC. Encoded protein: CASSAGGLHEQYV.

At least ten counts were recorded for this clonotype. J is TRBJ2-5 and V is TRBV7-2, with D hard to call. The length of the CDR3 is 15 residues. The ends were cut back, 7 bases at V and 5 bases at J, with 20 bases in the middle. Germline values: CDR1 SGHTA, CDR2 FQGNSA. CDR3 amino acids: CASTWDLRSRETQYF. The DNA of the CDR3 is TGTGCCAGCACCTGGGATCTAAGATCTAGGGAGACCCAGTACTTC. The variable domain in full, completed from reference TRBV7-2 and TRBJ2-5, reads GAGVSQSPSNKVTEKGKDVELRCDPISGHTALYWYRQSLGQGLEFLIYFQGNSAPDKSGLPSDRFSAERTGGSVSTLTIQRTQQEDSAVYLCASTWDLRSRETQYFGPGTRLLVL.

There are a few counts of this clonotype. The rearrangement uses TRBV20-1 and TRBJ2-7, with no clear D. The V gene's germline CDR1 is DFQATT and CDR2 SNEGSKA (reference sequence). CDR3 size: 14 residues. V lost 6 bases, J lost 0 bases, and 15 bases lay in between. The CDR3 loop reads CSALPTVSSYEQYV. The CDR3 DNA reads as TGCAGTGCATTGCCGACGGTTAGCTCCTACGAGCAGTACGTC.

This clonotype has just a few counts. The genes are TRBV5-1 and TRBJ2-7; 8 bases line up with TRBD1. Germline values: CDR1 SGHRS, CDR2 YFSETQ. Unmatched junction bases numbered 8, after V lost 3 bases and J lost 3 bases. The CDR3 spans 15 residues. Here the CDR3 DNA reads TGCGCCAGCAGCTCAAAACCGGACAGGGTCTACGAGCAGTACTTC. This gives the protein CASSSKPDRVYEQYF. The full variable domain, its missing parts supplied by reference TRBV5-1 and TRBJ2-7, is KAGVTQTPRYLIKTRGQQVTLSCSPISGHRSVSWYQQTPGQGLQFLFEYFSETQRNKGNFPGRFSGRQFSNSRSEMNVSTLELGDSALYLCASSSKPDRVYEQYFGPGTRLTVT.

The rearrangement joins TRBV28 to TRBJ2-4, with D possibly matching TRBD1 (6 bases). Germline lookup yields CDR1 MDHEN and CDR2 SYDVKM. V was pared by 5 bases and J by 0 bases, with 11 bases between. This CDR3 contains 15 residues. The DNA of the CDR3 is TGTGCCAGCAGTCTTTACAGGGAAGCCAAAAACATTCAGTACTTC. Its translation is CASSLYREAKNIQYF.

V and J are TRBV27 and TRBJ1-5, with D tentatively TRBD1 (6 bases). Germline V lookup: CDR1 MNHEY, CDR2 SMNVEV (reference sequence). Trimming removed 6 bases at V and 2 bases at J, with 17 bases between. CDR3 size: 16 residues. DNA of the CDR3: TGTGCCAGCAGCCTGTTGGGGGCCTTTGGCAATCAGCCCCAGCATTTT. It encodes CASSLLGAFGNQPQHF.

This rearrangement joins TRBV12-3 or TRBV12-4 to TRBJ1-6; 9 bases map to TRBD1. The CDR3 has 14 amino acids. The trim removed 4 bases at V and 7 bases at J, leaving 2 bases unmatched. The CDR3, as DNA: TGTGCCAGCAGTTCGGGACAGGGAAATTCACCCCTCCACTTT. Translating it yields CASSSGQGNSPLHF.

This clonotype has a handful of counts. The chain carries TRBV7-9 and TRBJ2-7; TRBD2 agrees at 12 bases. Germline CDR1 SEHNR, CDR2 FQNEAQ (reference sequence). This CDR3 has 16 amino acids. Trimming removed 6 bases from V and 1 base from J; junction bases left unmatched: 7. CDR3 DNA: TGTGCCAGCAGATCCTCGGGACTAGCGGGTTCCTACGAGCAGTACTTC. Protein product: CASRSSGLAGSYEQYF.

This clonotype was seen a handful of times. CDR3 DNA sequence: TGTGCCAGCAACTCTGGAAACACCATATATTTT. It codes for CASNSGNTIYF. This sequence joins TRBV6-6 and TRBJ1-3; D is ambiguous. This CDR3 has 11 residues. CDR1 is MNHNY, CDR2 SVGAGI, per germline (reference sequence). Trimming took 7 bases from V and 0 from J, leaving 1 base between them.

This clonotype was observed a handful of times. The chain combines TRBV5-1 with TRBJ1-2; perhaps TRBD1 as D (5 bases). The germline V gene has CDR1 SGHRS and CDR2 YFSETQ. This CDR3 is built from 12 residues. V shed 8 bases and J shed 4 bases, with 12 bases lying between them. The CDR3 DNA sequence: TGCGCCAGGACGATGGGGGTCTATGGCTACACCTTC. This gives the protein CARTMGVYGYTF.

This clonotype has more than one count but fewer than ten. This chain uses TRBV11-2 with TRBJ1-3; D is undetermined. The V end was cut by 1 base, the J end by 0 bases, with 4 bases between. Germline CDR1 is SGHAT and CDR2 is FQNNGV. The CDR3 loop spans 14 amino acids. The DNA of the CDR3 is TGTGCCAGCAGCTTAGGGGGCTCTGGAAACACCATATATTTT. Translating gives CASSLGGSGNTIYF.

The V and J genes are TRBV7-3 and TRBJ2-1; D is unclear. V was clipped by 1 base and J by 6 bases, with 19 bases between them. Germline CDR1 is SGHTA and CDR2 is FQGTGA. The CDR3 has 17 residues. Written as DNA, the CDR3 is TGTGCCAGCAGCTTAAGTCTTGGGGTTCCCCCGGCCAATGAGCAGTTCTTC. Translating it yields CASSLSLGVPPANEQFF.